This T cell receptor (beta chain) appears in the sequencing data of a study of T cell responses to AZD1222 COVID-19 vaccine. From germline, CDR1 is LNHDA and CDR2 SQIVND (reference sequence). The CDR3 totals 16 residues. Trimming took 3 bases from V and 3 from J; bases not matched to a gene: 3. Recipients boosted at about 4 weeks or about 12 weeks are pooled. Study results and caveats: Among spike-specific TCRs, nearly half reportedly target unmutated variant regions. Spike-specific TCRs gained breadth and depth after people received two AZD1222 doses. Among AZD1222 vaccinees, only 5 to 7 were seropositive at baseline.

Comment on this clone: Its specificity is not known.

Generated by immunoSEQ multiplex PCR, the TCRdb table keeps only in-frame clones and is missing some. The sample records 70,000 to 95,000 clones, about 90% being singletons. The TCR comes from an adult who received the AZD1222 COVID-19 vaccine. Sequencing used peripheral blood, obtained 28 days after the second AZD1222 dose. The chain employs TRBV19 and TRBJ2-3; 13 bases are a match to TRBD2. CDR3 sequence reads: CASSMGLAGPTDTQYF. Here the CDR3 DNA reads TGTGCCAGTAGTATGGGACTAGCGGGACCTACAGATACGCAGTATTTT.